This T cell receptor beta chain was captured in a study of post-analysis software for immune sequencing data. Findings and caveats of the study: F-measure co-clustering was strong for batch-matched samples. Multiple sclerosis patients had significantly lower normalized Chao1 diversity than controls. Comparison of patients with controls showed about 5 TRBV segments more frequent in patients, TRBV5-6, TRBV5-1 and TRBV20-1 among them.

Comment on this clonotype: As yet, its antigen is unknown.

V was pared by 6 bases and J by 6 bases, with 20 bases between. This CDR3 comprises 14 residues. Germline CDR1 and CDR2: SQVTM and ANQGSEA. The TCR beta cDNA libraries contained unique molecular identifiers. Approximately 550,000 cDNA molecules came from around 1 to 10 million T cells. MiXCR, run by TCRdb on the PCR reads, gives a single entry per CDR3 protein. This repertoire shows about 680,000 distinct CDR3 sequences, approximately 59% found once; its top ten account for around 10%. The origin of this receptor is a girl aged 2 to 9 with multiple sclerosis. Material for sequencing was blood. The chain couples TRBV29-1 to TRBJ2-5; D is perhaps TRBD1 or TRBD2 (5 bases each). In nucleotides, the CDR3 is TGCAGCGTCGGGACCGGGTCTCTCAGGCAGACCCAGTACTTC. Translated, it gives CSVGTGSLRQTQYF. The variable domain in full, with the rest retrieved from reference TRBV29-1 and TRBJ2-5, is SAVISQKPSRDICQRGTSLTIQCQVDSQVTMMFWYRQQPGQSLTLIATANQGSEATYESGFVIDKFPISRPNLTFSTLTVSNMSPEDSSIYLCSVGTGSLRQTQYFGPGTRLLVL.